A single sample is the source of the 6 T cell receptor beta chains below, sequenced in a study of persistence of HIV-infected CD4 T cells. The stimulus was lysate of CMV-infected fibroblasts, around 11 ug/mL. CD40L-negative CD69-negative CD45RO-high memory CD4+ T cells were sorted as populations depleted of antigen-responding cells. The antigens for these receptors are not known. The libraries were made with immunoSEQ version 4 in survey mode. Profiling relied on immunoSEQ multiplex PCR, and the TCRdb table lists in-frame clones only, not all of them. The repertoire holds about 50,000 clones, with around 80% as singletons. Material: CD4+ T cells sorted from PBMCs after roughly 18-hour stimulation, obtained from a patient who received antiretroviral therapy. Receptor source: an adult man with HIV who was CMV-seropositive.

The chain uses TRBV4-3 and TRBJ1-3; the D is unclear. This CDR3 comprises 20 residues. Trimming cost V 0 bases and J 1 base, with 22 bases left between them. The germline CDR1 and CDR2 sequences are LGHNA and YSLEER. CDR3 coding DNA: TGCGCCAGCAGCCAAGATAAATTGGCAGGCCCGATTGTTTCTGGAAACACCATATATTTT. Protein product: CASSQDKLAGPIVSGNTIYF.

This chain uses TRBV9 with TRBJ2-1; TRBD2 aligns across 13 bases. V trimming: 4 bases; J trimming: 7 bases; junction bases outside the gene matches: 11. Germline lookup yields CDR1 SGDLS and CDR2 YYNGEE. The CDR3 is made up of 17 amino acids. The CDR3, as DNA: TGTGCCAGCAGCCCTCGGGGGGGGACTAGCGGGGTAAATGAGCAGTTCTTC. Protein product: CASSPRGGTSGVNEQFF.

The chain employs TRBV15 and TRBJ2-2, with 7 positions matching TRBD1. The V gene's germline CDR1 is LNHNV and CDR2 YYDKDF (reference sequence). V dropped 1 base and J dropped 7; count of bases not matched to a gene: 12. The CDR3 is 17 amino acids. CDR3: CATSRAEQGVLGGELFF. The DNA for the CDR3 is TGTGCCACCAGCAGAGCCGAGCAGGGGGTATTGGGCGGGGAGCTGTTTTTT.

The chain combines TRBV11-2 with TRBJ2-1; 8 bases agree with TRBD2. The V gene's germline CDR1 is SGHAT and CDR2 FQNNGV. This CDR3 has 18 residues. V was clipped by 0 bases and J by 3 bases; unmatched bases: 10. DNA for the CDR3: TGTGCCAGCAGCTTAGATCGGGCGGGGGGTAGAATCTACAATGAGCAGTTCTTC. Translation: CASSLDRAGGRIYNEQFF.

Remarks on this clone: At one boundary the junction diverges from the germline segment, which might be a read error. This chain links TRBV2 with TRBJ1-1, with 7 bases identical to TRBD1. The CDR3 spans 12 residues. Germline CDR1 is SNHLY and CDR2 is FYNNEI. CDR3 residues: CARSSRDSEAFF. The CDR3 DNA is TGTGCCCGCAGCAGCCGGGACAGCGAAGCTTTCTTT.

The rearrangement links TRBV19 to TRBJ2-1, with 16 nucleotides matching TRBD2. V lost 8 bases and J lost 7; bases outside the gene matches: 5. The CDR3 covers 15 residues. The germline V gene encodes CDR1 LNHDA and CDR2 SQIVND (reference sequence). This chain's CDR3 is CASQLGLAGGNEQFF. In DNA form, the CDR3 reads TGTGCCAGTCAATTGGGACTAGCGGGAGGGAATGAGCAGTTCTTC. Filled out from reference TRBV19 and TRBJ2-1, the complete variable domain reads DGGITQSPKYLFRKEGQNVTLSCEQNLNHDAMYWYRQDPGQGLRLIYYSQIVNDFQKGDIAEGYSVSREKKESFPLTVTSAQKNPTAFYLCASQLGLAGGNEQFFGPGTRLTVL.